The 3 T cell receptor beta chains in this list originate from one sample, sequenced in a study of cytomegalovirus exposure and HLA in healthy donors. The study ran its PCR with 60 Vbeta and 13 Jbeta primers. Here immunoSEQ multiplex PCR was the method, and the copy in TCRdb shows in-frame clones only, minus some. The sample shows about 160,000 clones, roughly 80% of them seen only once. The source material was PBMCs. These receptors all come from a man in his forties or fifties in good health and CMV-seropositive.

The chain combines TRBV7-8 with TRBJ2-1; 9 bases match TRBD1. CDR1 and CDR2 (germline): SGHVS, FQNEAQ. The CDR3 has 15 residues. V shed 8 bases and J 7 bases; nucleotides not matched to a gene: 12. CDR3 amino acids: CASVGQGFVRNEQFF. The DNA of the CDR3 is TGTGCCAGCGTTGGACAGGGGTTTGTTAGGAATGAGCAGTTCTTC.

The chain employs TRBV5-1 and TRBJ1-6; D uncertain. This CDR3 contains 15 residues. Trimming removed 1 base from V and 7 bases from J, with 12 bases in between. CDR1 is SGHRS, CDR2 YFSETQ, per germline. The DNA for the CDR3 is TGCGCCAGCAGCTTGATGGAGCCCTCGAATTCACCCCTCCACTTT. It yields the protein CASSLMEPSNSPLHF.

This clone was found once. The chain joins TRBV7-8 to TRBJ2-7; tentative D call: TRBD1 (5 bases). Germline loops: CDR1 SGHVS, CDR2 FQNEAQ. The length of the CDR3 is 15 residues. V lost 0 bases and J lost 3, with 12 bases in between. Written as DNA, the CDR3 is TGTGCCAGCAGCTTAGCTGGGGCCAACGACTACGAGCAGTACTTC. Translated, it gives CASSLAGANDYEQYF.